Following are 27 T cell receptor beta chains from one sample sequenced in a study of sequential checkpoint blockade in melanoma. Profiling relied on immunoSEQ multiplex PCR, and the TCRdb table lists in-frame clones only, not all of them. The data contain about 12,000 clones, less than 75% of them singletons. Treatment indicated: randomized to nivolumab then ipilimumab (arm A) or the reverse (arm B). The material sequenced was CD8+ T cells sorted from blood (inferred from file names), taken from a patient given nivolumab and ipilimumab in sequence. The receptors stem from a human donor with melanoma.

This clone was detected many times. This sequence joins TRBV7-2 and TRBJ1-1; TRBD1 might be the D (6 bases). The CDR3 is 15 residues long. Germline V gives CDR1 SGHTA, CDR2 FQGNSA. V was shortened by 5 bases and J by 0 bases, with 13 bases between the two germline ends. The CDR3 DNA is TGTGCCAGCAGCACAGGGACGGGGATGAACACTGAAGCTTTCTTT. Residues: CASSTGTGMNTEAFF.

This clone showed up just a few times. The V and J genes are TRBV6-5 and TRBJ2-7; tentative D call: TRBD2 (6 bases). CDR1 MNHEY and CDR2 SVGAGI come from the germline V gene. The CDR3 has 15 amino acids. V shed 0 bases and J shed 0 bases, with 9 bases lying between them. The CDR3 DNA follows: TGTGCCAGCAGTTACTCGTACGGGGGCTCCTACGAGCAGTACTTC. Its protein product is CASSYSYGGSYEQYF.

The V gene is TRBV19, the J gene TRBJ2-1, with TRBD1 as a possible D gene (6 bases). CDR3 size: 13 residues. The germline V gene encodes CDR1 LNHDA and CDR2 SQIVND (reference sequence). V lost 3 bases, J lost 7 bases, and 10 bases lay in between. The CDR3 DNA reads as TGTGCCAGTAGTATTACAGGGTGGAATGAGCAGTTCTTC. This gives the protein CASSITGWNEQFF.

The table lists this clone with a few counts. This sequence joins TRBV29-1 and TRBJ2-3, with 8 nucleotides matching TRBD1. The CDR3 spans 14 residues. Germline assignment: CDR1 SQVTM and CDR2 ANQGSEA. Trimming cost V 7 bases and J 5 bases; bases outside gene matches: 11. In DNA form, the CDR3 reads TGCAGCGCCCGGACAGGGAAGGATGTAGATACGCAGTATTTT. It translates to CSARTGKDVDTQYF.

The chain employs TRBV7-9 and TRBJ1-4; a weak D match, TRBD1 (5 bases). The CDR3 extends over 17 amino acids. V lost 2 bases, J lost 8 bases, and 21 bases lay in between. Germline loops: CDR1 SEHNR, CDR2 FQNEAQ (reference sequence). Here the CDR3 reads CASSLFRAKIRVEKLFF. In nucleotides, the CDR3 is TGTGCCAGCAGCTTATTCAGGGCCAAAATTAGGGTGGAAAAACTGTTTTTT. Drawing the rest from reference TRBV7-9 and TRBJ1-4, the complete variable domain is DTGVSQNPRHKITKRGQNVTFRCDPISEHNRLYWYRQTLGQGPEFLTYFQNEAQLEKSRLLSDRFSAERPKGSFSTLEIQRTEQGDSAMYLCASSLFRAKIRVEKLFFGSGTQLSVL.

The gene calls are TRBV9 and TRBJ2-2, with a possible D match to TRBD2 (5 bases). Germline V gives CDR1 SGDLS, CDR2 YYNGEE. Trimming pared 1 base from V and 5 bases from J, leaving 12 bases between. The CDR3 consists of 15 residues. For the CDR3, the DNA is TGTGCCAGCAGCGTAAAGGGAGACGGGACCGGGGAGCTGTTTTTT. It translates to CASSVKGDGTGELFF.

The chain couples TRBV29-1 to TRBJ2-3; 11 nucleotides match TRBD2. In germline, CDR1 is SQVTM, CDR2 ANQGSEA. This CDR3 region has 18 residues. The V gene end was trimmed by 0 bases and the J gene end by 3 bases; junction bases not matched to a gene: 11. For the CDR3, the DNA is TGCAGCGTTGAAGATTCAAGAGCTAGCGGGGGGAGTACAGATACGCAGTATTTT. Translated: CSVEDSRASGGSTDTQYF.

This chain connects TRBV6-1 to TRBJ2-7; TRBD1 matches 10 bases. Germline trimming cut 7 bases from V and 6 bases from J; bases unmatched to any gene: 12. Per germline, CDR1 MNHNS and CDR2 SASEGT. The CDR3 has 15 amino acids. CDR3 sequence: CASTETGGISSEQYF. The DNA for the CDR3 is TGTGCCAGCACCGAGACAGGGGGCATTTCCAGCGAGCAGTACTTC.

This chain uses TRBV6-5 with TRBJ2-1, with TRBD1 matching 7 bases. Per germline, CDR1 MNHEY and CDR2 SVGAGI. The CDR3 runs to 14 residues. The junction had 8 bases not matched to a gene; V was cut back by 6 bases and J by 6 bases. CDR3 in DNA: TGTGCCAGCAGGACATTTACAGGGGCCAATGAGCAGTTCTTC. Translating it yields CASRTFTGANEQFF.

This chain joins TRBV4-3 and TRBJ2-3, with TRBD2 matching over 12 bases. V dropped 4 bases and J dropped 4; count of bases not matched to a gene: 6. The CDR3 is 16 residues long. Per the germline V gene, CDR1 is LGHNA and CDR2 is YSLEER. The CDR3 nucleotides are TGCGCCAGCAGCCCCCGACTAGCGGGGGAGCCAGATACGCAGTATTTT. Translated, it gives CASSPRLAGEPDTQYF.

The chain uses TRBV6-5 and TRBJ2-7; TRBD2 matches 9 bases. The V segment lost 2 bases and the J segment 5 bases; nucleotides outside the gene matches: 4. The CDR3 runs 14 residues. Germline assignment: CDR1 MNHEY and CDR2 SVGAGI. This CDR3 is CASSYGGRADEQYF. The CDR3 nucleotides are TGTGCCAGCAGTTACGGCGGGAGGGCCGACGAGCAGTACTTC.

This rearrangement joins TRBV7-8 to TRBJ2-6, with 7 bases aligning to TRBD1. With V trimmed by 8 bases and J by 0 bases, 4 bases remained unmatched. Germline lookup yields CDR1 SGHVS and CDR2 FQNEAQ. The CDR3 totals 15 residues. CDR3 coding DNA: TGTGCCAGCCGGGACAGCCTCTCTGGGGCCAACGTCCTGACTTTC. Amino acids: CASRDSLSGANVLTF.

The chain couples TRBV7-3 to TRBJ2-2; TRBD1 is a possible D gene (5 bases). V was cut by 5 bases and J by 0 bases, with 16 bases left in between. This CDR3 spans 17 amino acids. CDR1 is SGHTA, CDR2 FQGTGA, per germline. The CDR3 DNA follows: TGTGCCAGCAGCCCTGTCCGCGCAGGGACGAACACCGGGGAGCTGTTTTTT. Encoded protein: CASSPVRAGTNTGELFF.

J is TRBJ2-2 and V is TRBV2; 9 bases line up with TRBD1. Trimming took 6 bases from V and 3 from J; bases not matched to a gene: 5. This CDR3 is built from 15 residues. Germline V CDR1 and CDR2: SNHLY, FYNNEI. CDR3 in DNA: TGTGCCAGCAGCACACAGGGGGCCCACACCGGGGAGCTGTTTTTT. Translated: CASSTQGAHTGELFF. Full variable domain (outside the CDR3, taken from reference TRBV2 and TRBJ2-2): EPEVTQTPSHQVTQMGQEVILRCVPISNHLYFYWYRQILGQKVEFLVSFYNNEISEKSEIFDDQFSVERPDGSNFTLKIRSTKLEDSAMYFCASSTQGAHTGELFFGEGSRLTVL.

The chain recombines TRBV11-2 with TRBJ2-7; D remains unclear. CDR1 is SGHAT, CDR2 FQNNGV, per germline. The V end was cut by 5 bases, the J end by 2 bases, with 7 bases between. The CDR3 length is 12 residues. The CDR3 sequence is CASSLSPYEQYF. CDR3 DNA sequence: TGTGCCAGCAGCCTTTCCCCCTACGAGCAGTACTTC.

This clone turned up a few times. The genes are TRBV2 and TRBJ2-7; D is unclear. V lost 1 base and J lost 2, with 6 bases in between. CDR1 and CDR2 from the germline V gene are SNHLY and FYNNEI. The length of the CDR3 is 13 residues. As DNA, the CDR3 is TGTGCCAGCAGTGAAGGGGCCGCCTACGAGCAGTACTTC. It specifies CASSEGAAYEQYF.

V gene TRBV6-6 combines with J gene TRBJ1-2; D gene ambiguous. The CDR3 is 14 amino acids. Per the germline V gene, CDR1 is MNHNY and CDR2 is SVGAGI (reference sequence). Trimming removed 5 bases from V and 0 bases from J, with 10 bases in between. CDR3 residues: CASSRIQANYGYTF. The DNA of the CDR3 is TGTGCCAGCAGTAGGATCCAGGCTAACTATGGCTACACCTTC.

V usage is TRBV10-1 and J usage is TRBJ2-1; 12 bases fit TRBD2. The CDR3 consists of 16 residues. Losses at the gene ends were 2 bases for V and 8 bases for J; bases not matched to a gene: 7. The germline gives CDR1 WNHNN, CDR2 SYGVQD (reference sequence). CDR3 nucleotides: TGCGCCAGCAGTGAGCTAGCGGGAGGGCCTGGGGATGAGCAGTTCTTC. It codes for CASSELAGGPGDEQFF.

This rearrangement joins TRBV25-1 to TRBJ1-2; no definite D call. From germline, CDR1 is MGHDK and CDR2 SYGVNS. The V end was cut by 4 bases, the J end by 0 bases, with 9 bases between. CDR3 size: 14 residues. The CDR3 DNA is TGTGCCAGCAGTGGCCGGAGAGCTAACTATGGCTACACCTTC. It translates to CASSGRRANYGYTF.

The chain couples TRBV30 to TRBJ2-1; tentative D call: TRBD2 (5 bases). V was shortened by 1 base and J by 0 bases, with 7 bases between the two germline ends. The V gene's germline CDR1 is GTSNPN and CDR2 SVGIG (reference sequence). The CDR3 extends over 14 amino acids. In DNA, the CDR3 is TGTGCCTGGAGTGGGAGGAGCTCCTACAATGAGCAGTTCTTC. Its translation is CAWSGRSSYNEQFF. The whole variable domain, remainder taken from reference TRBV30 and TRBJ2-1, is SQTIHQWPATLVQPVGSPLSLECTVEGTSNPNLYWYRQAAGRGLQLLFYSVGIGQISSEVPQNLSASRPQDRQFILSSKKLLLSDSGFYLCAWSGRSSYNEQFFGPGTRLTVL.

This chain connects TRBV10-3 to TRBJ2-7, with TRBD1 matching 8 bases. Looked up from germline, CDR1 is ENHRY and CDR2 is SYGVKD. CDR3 length: 14 amino acids. Trimming cost V 5 bases and J 1 base; bases outside gene matches: 4. As DNA, the CDR3 is TGTGCCATCAGTAGGACAGGGATGTCCTACGAGCAGTACTTC. This codes for CAISRTGMSYEQYF.

The chain recombines TRBV2 with TRBJ2-7; TRBD1 is a possible D gene (6 bases). The CDR3 is 14 amino acids. In germline, CDR1 is SNHLY, CDR2 FYNNEI. The V end was cut by 6 bases, the J end by 3 bases, with 15 bases between. CDR3 region: CASRGTPTFYEQYF. Here the CDR3 DNA reads TGTGCCAGCAGAGGGACACCCACTTTCTACGAGCAGTACTTC.

The chain employs TRBV28 and TRBJ2-3; D might be TRBD1 (6 bases). CDR1 MDHEN and CDR2 SYDVKM come from the germline V gene. This CDR3 spans 15 amino acids. The V end lost 5 bases, the J end lost 1 base, and 13 bases lay between the germline ends. The CDR3 protein is CASSIQGWGTDTQYF. In DNA, the CDR3 is TGTGCCAGCAGTATACAGGGATGGGGCACAGATACGCAGTATTTT.

A few counts support this clone. The rearrangement links TRBV27 to TRBJ2-1; 9 nucleotides match TRBD2. Germline V gene data show CDR1 as MNHEY and CDR2 as SMNVEV (reference sequence). Trimming at V came to 2 bases and at J to 2 bases, leaving 4 bases not matched to a gene. The CDR3 runs to 16 residues. CDR3 in amino acids: CASSLERGGAYNEQFF. CDR3 nucleotide sequence: TGTGCCAGCAGTTTAGAACGCGGGGGGGCCTACAATGAGCAGTTCTTC.

This chain links TRBV7-8 with TRBJ2-4; TRBD2 aligns across 7 bases. The J segment lost 7 bases and the V segment lost 4 bases, leaving 7 bases of the junction unmatched. The CDR3 extends over 14 amino acids. CDR1 is SGHVS, CDR2 FQNEAQ, per germline. The CDR3 spells CASSSEVGGNIQYF. Here the CDR3 DNA reads TGTGCCAGCAGCTCTGAGGTGGGGGGGAACATTCAGTACTTC.

This clone has just one count. This chain uses TRBV30 with TRBJ2-5, with a tentative D call TRBD2 (6 bases). The J call is in doubt because the DNA end fits TRBJ2-7 better. CDR1 GTSNPN and CDR2 SVGIG come from the germline V gene (reference sequence). CDR3 size: 14 residues. CDR3 sequence: CAWSISGPRDEQYF. The CDR3 DNA follows: TGTGCCTGGAGTATTAGCGGTCCCCGCGACGAGCAGTACTTC.

Judged by abundance, this clone is medium-sized. This rearrangement joins TRBV28 to TRBJ1-5, with a possible D match to TRBD1 (5 bases). CDR1 is MDHEN, CDR2 SYDVKM, per germline. Trimming cost V 8 bases and J 11 bases, with 13 bases left between them. There are 11 residues in the CDR3. CDR3 nucleotides: TGTGCCAGCCGACTCGGAGGGGCCCAGCATTTT. It specifies CASRLGGAQHF.